These 16 T cell receptor beta chains share one sample of origin, sequenced in a study of regulatory dendritic cells for organ transplantation. The data were produced by immunoSEQ multiplex PCR, yet TCRdb's version contains in-frame clones alone and is incomplete. The table records 30,000 or so clones, approximately 77% of them present only once. The sequencing input was naive CD8+ T cells from blood. The subset here: CD45RA+ naive T cells. These receptor sequences come from a human donor in good health.

This clone was counted a few times. This chain uses TRBV4-3 with TRBJ1-1, with D possibly matching TRBD1 (6 bases). V was shortened by 0 bases and J by 7 bases, with 15 bases between the two germline ends. The CDR3 runs to 15 residues. Germline V gives CDR1 LGHNA, CDR2 YSLEER. The CDR3 protein is CASSQDYHRVGEAFF. DNA for the CDR3: TGCGCCAGCAGCCAAGATTATCACAGGGTGGGTGAAGCTTTCTTT.

This rearrangement joins TRBV6-1 to TRBJ2-7, with 10 positions matching TRBD1. There are 15 residues in the CDR3. Trimming took 3 bases from V and 2 from J; bases not matched to a gene: 4. CDR1 and CDR2 (germline): MNHNS, SASEGT. The CDR3: CASSDGDRGPYEQYF. CDR3 coding DNA: TGTGCCAGCAGTGATGGGGACAGGGGCCCCTACGAGCAGTACTTC.

The gene calls are TRBV19 and TRBJ1-5; possible D gene TRBD1, 5 bases. V was pared by 7 bases and J by 1 base, with 17 bases between. CDR3 length equals 16 residues. Per the germline V gene, CDR1 is LNHDA and CDR2 is SQIVND (reference sequence). DNA of the CDR3: TGTGCCAGTACCGATTCAGGGAGGAGAAGCAATCAGCCCCAGCATTTT. This translates into CASTDSGRRSNQPQHF.

This clone was counted once. The chain has TRBV13 and TRBJ2-1, with TRBD2 matching 7 bases. The CDR3 has 15 amino acids. The junction had 9 bases not matched to a gene; V was cut back by 3 bases and J by 7 bases. Germline-derived CDR1 and CDR2 are PRHDT and FYEKMQ (reference sequence). The CDR3: CASSFGRGSRNEQFF. The CDR3, as DNA: TGTGCCAGCAGCTTTGGGAGGGGCTCGAGAAATGAGCAGTTCTTC.

Remarks on this clone: This same CDR3 is encoded by further DNA sequences in the sample. V gene TRBV9 combines with J gene TRBJ2-7, with TRBD1 matching over 11 bases. The V gene's germline CDR1 is SGDLS and CDR2 YYNGEE. The J segment lost 2 bases and the V segment lost 5 bases, leaving 9 bases of the junction unmatched. This CDR3 contains 16 residues. The chain's CDR3 is CASSATGTGGPYEQYF. CDR3 nucleotide sequence: TGTGCCAGCAGTGCGACCGGGACAGGGGGACCCTACGAGCAGTACTTC.

This chain connects TRBV7-8 to TRBJ2-5; D unclear. V lost 2 bases and J 5 bases, leaving 6 bases between the germline ends. CDR1 is SGHVS, CDR2 FQNEAQ, per germline. CDR3 length: 12 residues. The CDR3 loop reads CASSLWRETQYF. CDR3 in DNA: TGTGCCAGCAGCTTATGGCGGGAGACCCAGTACTTC.

The chain links TRBV13 to TRBJ2-3, with D perhaps matching TRBD1 (6 bases). The ends were cut back, 5 bases at V and 0 bases at J, with 15 bases in the middle. The CDR3 is 16 amino acids. Looked up from germline, CDR1 is PRHDT and CDR2 is FYEKMQ (reference sequence). In nucleotides, the CDR3 is TGTGCCAGCAGCCCTTGGACAGTTGGGAGCACAGATACGCAGTATTTT. Protein product: CASSPWTVGSTDTQYF. Full variable domain (outside the CDR3, taken from reference TRBV13 and TRBJ2-3): AAGVIQSPRHLIKEKRETATLKCYPIPRHDTVYWYQQGPGQDPQFLISFYEKMQSDKGSIPDRFSAQQFSDYHSELNMSSLELGDSALYFCASSPWTVGSTDTQYFGPGTRLTVL.

J is TRBJ1-4 and V is TRBV4-2; D not certain. V lost 0 bases and J lost 6, with 5 bases in between. The CDR3 is made up of 13 amino acids. The V gene's germline CDR1 is LGHNA and CDR2 YNFKEQ. CDR3 sequence: CASSQDSDEKLFF. In DNA, the CDR3 is TGTGCCAGCAGCCAAGATTCCGATGAAAAACTGTTTTTT.

This chain joins TRBV4-2 and TRBJ2-7, with 7 bases lining up with TRBD2. The germline V gene has CDR1 LGHNA and CDR2 YNFKEQ. The J segment lost 3 bases and the V segment lost 2 bases, leaving 7 bases of the junction unmatched. The CDR3 runs 15 residues. CDR3 amino acids: CASSQLPAGDYEQYF. For the CDR3, the DNA is TGTGCCAGCAGCCAACTCCCGGCGGGGGACTACGAGCAGTACTTC.

This clone was seen a handful of times. The V and J genes are TRBV4-1 and TRBJ2-7, with 7 bases identical to TRBD1. Germline V gene lookup returns CDR1 MGHRA and CDR2 YSYEKL. Germline trimming cut 3 bases from V and 1 base from J; bases unmatched to any gene: 6. This CDR3 has 15 residues. Here the CDR3 reads CASSHGQASSYEQYF. The CDR3 coding sequence is TGCGCCAGCAGCCATGGACAGGCCAGTTCCTACGAGCAGTACTTC.

V and J are TRBV19 and TRBJ1-1; 7 nucleotides agree with TRBD1. The CDR3 sequence is 15 residues long. V was clipped by 7 bases and J by 0 bases; unmatched bases: 8. Germline V gene sequence: CDR1 LNHDA, CDR2 SQIVND (reference sequence). The CDR3 sequence is CASKTPTGMNTEAFF. DNA for the CDR3: TGTGCCAGTAAAACCCCGACAGGGATGAACACTGAAGCTTTCTTT.

The V call is TRBV27, the J call TRBJ2-3; TRBD2 aligns across 12 bases. V shed 3 bases and J 1 base; nucleotides not matched to a gene: 20. The germline V gene encodes CDR1 MNHEY and CDR2 SMNVEV (reference sequence). The CDR3 has 22 residues. In DNA, the CDR3 is TGTGCCAGCAGTTTGGGGTCGACTAGCGGGGGAAGACTACCCCGACGCACAGATACGCAGTATTTT. It yields the protein CASSLGSTSGGRLPRRTDTQYF.

The rearrangement links TRBV9 to TRBJ2-3, with D unresolved. The CDR3 sequence is 14 residues long. V dropped 0 bases and J dropped 8 bases, with 13 bases sitting between them. CDR1 and CDR2 from the germline V gene are SGDLS and YYNGEE. CDR3 protein: CASSVENGVGTQYF. CDR3 sequence (DNA): TGTGCCAGCAGCGTAGAGAACGGTGTCGGTACGCAGTATTTT.

The genes are TRBV7-6 and TRBJ2-1; 8 nucleotides align to TRBD1. This CDR3 is built from 17 residues. The V segment lost 1 base and the J segment 4 bases; nucleotides outside the gene matches: 9. The germline V gene encodes CDR1 SGHVS and CDR2 FNYEAQ. The CDR3: CASSLVGGRGRYNEQFF. In nucleotides, the CDR3 is TGTGCCAGCAGCTTAGTAGGTGGCAGGGGGCGATACAATGAGCAGTTCTTC.

The chain carries TRBV7-2 and TRBJ2-3; possibly TRBD2 for D (6 bases). V was trimmed by 5 bases and J by 2 bases, leaving 20 bases between them. The CDR3 is made up of 17 amino acids. Germline CDR1 SGHTA, CDR2 FQGNSA. The CDR3 DNA is TGTGCCAGCAGCCGAAACCCCCTAGCGCCTTCCACAGATACGCAGTATTTT. This translates into CASSRNPLAPSTDTQYF.

This chain links TRBV12-2 with TRBJ2-2; whether TRBD2, the table's D call, matches the DNA was not checked. TRBV12-2 has pseudogene status. The CDR3 is 21 amino acids. The CDR3 region is CASRLVHWTSGPLRNTGELFF. CDR3 nucleotide sequence: TGTGCAAGTCGCTTAGTCCACTGGACTAGCGGGCCCCTCAGGAACACCGGGGAGCTGTTTTTT.